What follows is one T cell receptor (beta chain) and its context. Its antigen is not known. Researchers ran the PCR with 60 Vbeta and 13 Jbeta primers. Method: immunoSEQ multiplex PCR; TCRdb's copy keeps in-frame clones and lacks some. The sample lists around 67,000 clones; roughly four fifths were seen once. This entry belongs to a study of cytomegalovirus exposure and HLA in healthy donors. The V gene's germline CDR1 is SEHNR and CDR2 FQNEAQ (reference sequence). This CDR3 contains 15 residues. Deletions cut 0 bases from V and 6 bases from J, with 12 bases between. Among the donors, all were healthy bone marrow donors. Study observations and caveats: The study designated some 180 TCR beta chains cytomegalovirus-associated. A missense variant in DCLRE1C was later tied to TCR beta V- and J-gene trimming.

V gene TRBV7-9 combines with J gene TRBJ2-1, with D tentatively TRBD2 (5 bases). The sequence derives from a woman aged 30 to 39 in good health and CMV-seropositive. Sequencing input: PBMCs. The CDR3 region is CASSLARFGVNEQFF. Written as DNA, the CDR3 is TGTGCCAGCAGCTTAGCCAGGTTCGGGGTCAATGAGCAGTTCTTC. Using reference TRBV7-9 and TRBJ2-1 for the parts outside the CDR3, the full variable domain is DTGVSQNPRHKITKRGQNVTFRCDPISEHNRLYWYRQTLGQGPEFLTYFQNEAQLEKSRLLSDRFSAERPKGSFSTLEIQRTEQGDSAMYLCASSLARFGVNEQFFGPGTRLTVL.